This TCR beta chain was observed in a study of T cell repertoires in cytomegalovirus infection (dated by TCRdb to between 2017 and 2020). Looking at the study overall: Recently identified HLA-C-restricted CMV epitopes, whose presentation resists viral immunomodulation, were targeted by peptide stimulations together with well-studied HLA-B-restricted epitopes. Donor HLA type was relevant to the analysis, as public TCR beta signatures indicated carriage of CMV infection together with the matching HLA type. General conclusions and limits of the study: Cumulative frequency of public TCR beta family members discriminated carriers of CMV infection plus the relevant HLA type in this cohort and an independent 352-donor cohort. In the ex vivo response, HLA-C-restricted CMV-specific TCR beta clonotypes were dominant, and in two of eight donors the single most frequent clonotype came from this HLA-C-restricted group.

The sequencing machine was an Illumina HiSeq 1500. TCRdb reworked the public reads: Q25 trimming with fastp, MiXCR clone assembly, productive beta chains retained. Entries are consolidated by CDR3 protein sequence, retaining the most common genes and DNA. The sample has 370,000 or so distinct CDR3 sequences on record, approximately 30% of them singletons. 13% of the sample comes from the top ten. Remarks on this clonotype: There is no known antigen for this receptor. No much larger clone exists at a distance of one base, and base qualities are not known.

The meaning of the sample's treatment or condition label: in vitro stimulation with specific CMV peptide epitopes to enrich CMV-specific T cells. The material sequenced was cultured PBMCs, taken from culture after CMV antigen stimulation. The source is a human donor in good health (CMV status not recorded). Some clones in this sample may be carry-over from other donors' samples.

At the DNA level, the sequence is TGTGCCATCAGTTCACAGGAACCACGGAATTCACCCCTCCACTTT. Translated, it gives CAISSQEPRNSPLHF. Rearrangement joined TRBV10-3 to TRBJ1-6; the best D guess is TRBD1, with 5 bases matching. The V and J ends are trimmed by 5 bases and 7 bases, leaving 15 bases between them. CDR1 ENHRY and CDR2 SYGVKD were looked up in the germline V gene. The CDR3 contains 15 residues, cysteine and phenylalanine counted. The kept DNA is CDR3 alone, 45 bases in frame from the first base.